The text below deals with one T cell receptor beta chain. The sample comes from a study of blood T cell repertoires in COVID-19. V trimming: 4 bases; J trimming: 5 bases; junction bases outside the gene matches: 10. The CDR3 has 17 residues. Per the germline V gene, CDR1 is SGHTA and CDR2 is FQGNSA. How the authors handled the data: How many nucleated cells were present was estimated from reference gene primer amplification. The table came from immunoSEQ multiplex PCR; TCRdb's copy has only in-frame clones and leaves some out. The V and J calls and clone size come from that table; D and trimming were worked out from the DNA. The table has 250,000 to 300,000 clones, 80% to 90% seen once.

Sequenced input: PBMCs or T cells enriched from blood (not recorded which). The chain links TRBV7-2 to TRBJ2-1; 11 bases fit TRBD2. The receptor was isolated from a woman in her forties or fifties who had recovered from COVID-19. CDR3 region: CASSSGLLAGVDNEQFF. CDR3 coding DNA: TGTGCCAGCAGCTCAGGGCTACTAGCGGGAGTCGACAATGAGCAGTTCTTC.